This TCR beta chain was profiled in a study of T-cell memory formation after mild COVID-19. The CDR3 is made up of 15 amino acids. The germline CDR1 and CDR2 sequences are DFQATT and SNEGSKA (reference sequence). Trimming took 5 bases from V and 7 from J, leaving 23 bases between them. TCR alpha and TCR beta cDNA libraries carrying sample barcodes and UMIs were produced by 5'RACE using constant-segment primers. TCRdb re-called the 5' RACE reads with MiXCR, one entry per CDR3 protein. There are approximately 400,000 distinct CDR3 sequences in the sample; 24% occur only once, and 7.5% to 10% lies in the top ten.

The chain carries TRBV20-1 and TRBJ1-2, with D possibly being TRBD1 (5 bases). The sequence was obtained from an adult woman who had mild COVID-19 (a few samples of this study predate the infection). Cell type and time point are not known. Sequenced sample: PBMCs or a T cell subset sorted from them (not recorded which). The CDR3 loop reads CSAPGRGLMIGGYTF. CDR3 DNA: TGCAGTGCTCCCGGGAGGGGATTGATGATTGGTGGCTACACCTTC.